The 17 T cell receptor beta chains listed next were all sequenced from one sample in a study of CD4 T cells in relation to SARS-CoV-2 and coronaviruses. The unexposed donors gave CD4+ T cells in about 2011-2019, prior to COVID-19. Isolation of CD4+ T cells took place after approximately 11 days in culture. The table came from immunoSEQ multiplex PCR; TCRdb's copy has only in-frame clones and leaves some out. The sample yields approximately 27,000 clones, around 75% seen once. These receptors have no known antigen. The material sequenced was CD4+ T cells from PBMCs, cultured in vitro. The receptors here all came from a human donor in good health.

This rearrangement joins TRBV7-9 to TRBJ2-1; 9 positions match TRBD2. There are 16 residues in the CDR3. Per the germline V gene, CDR1 is SEHNR and CDR2 is FQNEAQ (reference sequence). With 0 bases clipped from V and 4 bases from J, the junction kept 4 bases outside the gene matches. This CDR3 is CASSLARTSGYNEQFF. CDR3 DNA sequence: TGTGCCAGCAGCTTAGCGCGTACTAGCGGGTACAATGAGCAGTTCTTC.

This chain links TRBV11-2 with TRBJ2-5, with 16 bases fitting TRBD2. V lost 4 bases and J lost 4; bases outside the gene matches: 3. This CDR3 has 16 residues. The germline V gene encodes CDR1 SGHAT and CDR2 FQNNGV. The CDR3 region has the DNA TGTGCCAGCAGCTCGGGACTAGCGGGGGGGCTAGAGACCCAGTACTTC. It codes for CASSSGLAGGLETQYF.

This chain uses TRBV19 with TRBJ1-1; D gene unclear. CDR3 size: 14 residues. Germline values: CDR1 LNHDA, CDR2 SQIVND (reference sequence). V dropped 5 bases and J dropped 5 bases, with 15 bases sitting between them. The CDR3 loop is CASSDPGSRTEAFF. As DNA, the CDR3 is TGTGCCAGTAGTGATCCGGGATCGAGAACTGAAGCTTTCTTT.

The V call is TRBV10-1, the J call TRBJ2-3, with D tentatively TRBD1 (6 bases). Germline loops: CDR1 WNHNN, CDR2 SYGVQD (reference sequence). The CDR3 consists of 12 residues. Trimming removed 10 bases at V and 2 bases at J, with 10 bases between. The CDR3 DNA reads as TGCGCCAAATGGACAGTCACAGATACGCAGTATTTT. Translating gives CAKWTVTDTQYF.

The genes are TRBV30 and TRBJ1-1, with 9 bases aligning to TRBD1. CDR1 and CDR2 from the germline V gene are GTSNPN and SVGIG (reference sequence). V was pared by 3 bases and J by 4 bases, with 6 bases of the junction left unmatched. CDR3 length equals 14 residues. CDR3 DNA: TGTGCCTGGAGCCTCGGGACAGGGTCCACTGAAGCTTTCTTT. It yields the protein CAWSLGTGSTEAFF.

The gene calls are TRBV2 and TRBJ1-5; weak D call: TRBD1 (5 bases). CDR1 is SNHLY and CDR2 is FYNNEI in the germline V gene. This CDR3 is 13 amino acids long. V dropped 6 bases and J dropped 4 bases, with 10 bases sitting between them. In DNA, the CDR3 is TGTGCCAGCAGCCGGGACGGAAATCAGCCCCAGCATTTT. As protein: CASSRDGNQPQHF.

The CDR3 is CAISGDRAPDTQYF. The CDR3 DNA is TGTGCCATCAGTGGGGACAGGGCGCCAGATACGCAGTATTTT. The V call is TRBV10-3, the J call TRBJ2-3; TRBD1 matches at 9 bases. V lost 4 bases to trimming and J lost 4 bases; unmatched junction nucleotides: 3. Germline assignment: CDR1 ENHRY and CDR2 SYGVKD. The CDR3 runs to 14 residues.

V and J are TRBV4-2 and TRBJ1-5; a possible D gene is TRBD1 (5 bases). The V and J ends lost 4 bases and 6 bases respectively, with 16 bases between them. The CDR3 covers 15 residues. Germline assignment: CDR1 LGHNA and CDR2 YNFKEQ. The CDR3 is CASSPTGGRGQPQHF. DNA for the CDR3: TGTGCCAGCAGCCCAACCGGGGGTCGGGGTCAGCCCCAGCATTTT.

The gene calls are TRBV9 and TRBJ2-1; 10 positions agree with TRBD2. Germline CDR1 SGDLS, CDR2 YYNGEE. Trimming took 0 bases from V and 7 from J; bases not matched to a gene: 7. CDR3 length equals 16 residues. The CDR3 is CASSVGGSGRTNEQFF. As DNA, the CDR3 is TGTGCCAGCAGCGTAGGGGGTAGCGGGAGGACAAATGAGCAGTTCTTC.

The CDR3 region is CASSFTGANVLTF. CDR3 in DNA: TGTGCCAGCAGTTTTACTGGGGCCAACGTCCTGACTTTC. This chain links TRBV12-3 or TRBV12-4 with TRBJ2-6; D remains ambiguous. Trimming took 3 bases from V and 2 from J, leaving 2 bases between them. This CDR3 has 13 residues.

The chain is built from TRBV3-1 (or the pseudogene TRBV3-2) and TRBJ2-1, with 9 bases lining up with TRBD1. The CDR3 extends over 12 amino acids. V gave up 5 bases and J gave up 8 bases; unmatched junction bases: 1. CDR1 is LGHDT and CDR2 is YNNKEL in the germline V gene (reference sequence). The CDR3 nucleotides read TGTGCCAGCAGCACAGGGGGCTATGAGCAGTTCTTC. This encodes CASSTGGYEQFF.

V gene TRBV6-5 combines with J gene TRBJ1-2, with a weak D call TRBD1 (6 bases). Trimming pared 2 bases from V and 7 bases from J, leaving 11 bases between. The CDR3 is made up of 13 amino acids. Germline CDR1 is MNHEY and CDR2 is SVGAGI. This CDR3 reads CASSYTGRGGYTF. The CDR3 DNA reads TGTGCCAGCAGTTACACAGGGAGAGGTGGCTACACCTTC.

This chain links TRBV5-1 with TRBJ2-3; D is ambiguous. This CDR3 is 16 amino acids long. Trimming cost V 0 bases and J 2 bases, with 13 bases left between them. Germline-derived CDR1 and CDR2 are SGHRS and YFSETQ. CDR3 residues: CASSLAMGWNTDTQYF. DNA of the CDR3: TGCGCCAGCAGCTTGGCAATGGGGTGGAACACAGATACGCAGTATTTT. The full variable domain, completed using reference TRBV5-1 and TRBJ2-3, is KAGVTQTPRYLIKTRGQQVTLSCSPISGHRSVSWYQQTPGQGLQFLFEYFSETQRNKGNFPGRFSGRQFSNSRSEMNVSTLELGDSALYLCASSLAMGWNTDTQYFGPGTRLTVL.

V usage is TRBV7-8 and J usage is TRBJ1-1; D may be TRBD1 (5 bases). Trimming stripped 5 bases from V and 0 bases from J, with 13 bases between. CDR3 length equals 15 residues. The germline gives CDR1 SGHVS, CDR2 FQNEAQ. The CDR3 nucleotides are TGTGCCAGCAGCCCGACCGGGACGGTGAACACTGAAGCTTTCTTT. Translated, it gives CASSPTGTVNTEAFF.

CDR3 nucleotide sequence: TGTGCCAGCAGCCAGATTTTGGACTACCAAGAGACCCAGTACTTC. Its translation is CASSQILDYQETQYF. The chain recombines TRBV3-1 (or the pseudogene TRBV3-2) with TRBJ2-5; D possibly corresponds to TRBD2 (5 bases). The V gene's germline CDR1 is LGHDT and CDR2 YNNKEL (reference sequence). Trimming took 3 bases from V and 0 from J, leaving 11 bases between them. The CDR3 runs 15 residues.

The V gene is TRBV4-3, the J gene TRBJ1-4, with 9 bases fitting TRBD1. The CDR3 contains 14 residues. The V and J ends lost 3 bases and 8 bases, in that order; junction bases with no gene match: 4. The germline gives CDR1 LGHNA, CDR2 YSLEER. CDR3 nucleotides: TGCGCCAGCAGCCAGGGACAGGGCCGCGAAAAACTGTTTTTT. As protein: CASSQGQGREKLFF.

This clone showed up just once. V and J are TRBV3-1 (or the pseudogene TRBV3-2) and TRBJ1-2, with D maybe TRBD1 (6 bases). Germline V CDR1 and CDR2: LGHDT, YNNKEL (reference sequence). V lost 4 bases and J lost 1, with 16 bases in between. This CDR3 comprises 16 residues. CDR3 sequence: CASSLSRTAINYGYTF. The CDR3 DNA reads TGTGCCAGCAGCCTCTCGAGGACAGCGATTAACTATGGCTACACCTTC.